Following are 14 T cell receptor beta chains from one sample sequenced in a study of OX40 agonist ivuxolimab in advanced cancers. TCRdb's table, derived via immunoSEQ multiplex PCR, lists solely in-frame clones and lacks some. The repertoire consists of under 20,000 clones, with approximately 80% occurring once and the leading ten covering 18%. The sample was CD4+ or CD8+ T cells sorted from blood, taken in a trial of the OX40 agonist ivuxolimab. These receptors were obtained from an adult with an advanced solid tumor such as melanoma, head and neck, liver or kidney cancer.

This clone was observed a handful of times. One end of the junction is discordant with germline, which a read error may explain. This CDR3 is also generated by other DNA sequences in the sample. CDR3 amino acids: CASSQDRGTTYYEQYF. CDR3 in DNA: TGCGCCAGCAGCCAAGATCGGGGGACTACCTACTACGAGCAGTACTTC. This chain links TRBV5-4 with TRBJ2-7; 7 bases are shared with TRBD2. This CDR3 has 16 residues. Germline CDR1 is SGHNT and CDR2 is YYREEE (reference sequence).

This clone turned up a few times. The chain joins TRBV28 to TRBJ1-6, with 10 positions matching TRBD1. Germline lookup yields CDR1 MDHEN and CDR2 SYDVKM. This CDR3 has 17 residues. Trimming at V came to 2 bases and at J to 7 bases, leaving 8 bases not matched to a gene. CDR3 nucleotide sequence: TGTGCCAGCAGTTTAGGCCGAGGACAGGGGGTGAATTCACCCCTCCACTTT. Translating it yields CASSLGRGQGVNSPLHF.

The chain couples TRBV11-2 to TRBJ2-6; D remains unclear. CDR1 and CDR2 (germline): SGHAT, FQNNGV. Trimming took off 3 bases at V and 2 bases at J, with 17 bases between the two ends. This CDR3 region has 18 residues. The CDR3 DNA follows: TGTGCCAGCAGCTTCAGACAAGGCCTAAACCCTGGGGCCAACGTCCTGACTTTC. Translated, it gives CASSFRQGLNPGANVLTF.

This sequence joins TRBV28 and TRBJ2-5; D unresolved. The ends were cut back, 2 bases at V and 0 bases at J, with 19 bases in the middle. Germline CDR1 and CDR2: MDHEN and SYDVKM. The CDR3 runs 18 residues. The CDR3, as DNA: TGTGCCAGCAGTTTACCGCCTTGGGCGGAAGGGTACCAAGAGACCCAGTACTTC. This translates into CASSLPPWAEGYQETQYF.

The chain carries TRBV27 and TRBJ1-5, with a weak D call TRBD1 (5 bases). The CDR3 has 15 amino acids. The V end was cut by 0 bases, the J end by 7 bases, with 13 bases between. Germline-derived CDR1 and CDR2 are MNHEY and SMNVEV (reference sequence). CDR3 in DNA: TGTGCCAGCAGTTTATCACGGGGCGGGGGACAGCCCCAGCATTTT. Translated: CASSLSRGGGQPQHF.

This rearrangement joins TRBV19 to TRBJ1-5; 8 bases match TRBD1. With 1 base clipped from V and 5 bases from J, the junction kept 4 bases outside the gene matches. Germline CDR1 is LNHDA and CDR2 is SQIVND (reference sequence). The CDR3 loop spans 15 amino acids. The CDR3 DNA follows: TGTGCCAGTAGTATAGGGACAGGGTATTATCAGCCCCAGCATTTT. Residues: CASSIGTGYYQPQHF.

The V gene is TRBV7-9, the J gene TRBJ2-1; D unresolved. This CDR3 has 12 residues. Germline V CDR1 and CDR2: SEHNR, FQNEAQ (reference sequence). With 0 bases removed from V and 9 bases from J, the gap between germline ends came to 6 bases. The chain's CDR3 is CASSLAPGEQFF. In nucleotides, the CDR3 is TGTGCCAGCAGCTTAGCCCCGGGTGAGCAGTTCTTC.

The chain recombines TRBV5-6 with TRBJ1-5; 7 bases agree with TRBD1. The length of the CDR3 is 16 residues. J was trimmed by 5 bases and V by 2 bases; bases with no gene match: 10. Germline values: CDR1 SGHDT, CDR2 YYEEEE. CDR3: CASSFFHRQGDQPQHF. CDR3 bases: TGTGCCAGCAGCTTTTTCCACCGACAGGGTGATCAGCCCCAGCATTTT.

This rearrangement joins TRBV28 to TRBJ1-5; D gene uncertain. The CDR3 runs 12 residues. CDR1 MDHEN and CDR2 SYDVKM come from the germline V gene. The V end lost 2 bases, the J end lost 7 bases, and 6 bases lay between the germline ends. The CDR3 loop is CASSLGRQPQHF. CDR3 coding DNA: TGTGCCAGCAGTTTAGGGCGGCAGCCCCAGCATTTT.

V usage is TRBV4-1 and J usage is TRBJ2-1, with unresolved D. The length of the CDR3 is 14 residues. Trimming shortened V by 1 base and J by 5 bases, and 9 bases separated the two germline ends. CDR1 MGHRA and CDR2 YSYEKL come from the germline V gene. CDR3 sequence reads: CASSQGLGNNEQFF. The CDR3 bases are TGCGCCAGCAGCCAAGGTCTTGGGAACAATGAGCAGTTCTTC.

The chain is built from TRBV5-1 and TRBJ2-3; D is ambiguous. Germline V gene sequence: CDR1 SGHRS, CDR2 YFSETQ. V lost 0 bases and J lost 2, with 7 bases in between. CDR3 length equals 14 residues. CDR3 residues: CASSLGANTDTQYF. CDR3 coding DNA: TGCGCCAGCAGCTTGGGGGCCAACACAGATACGCAGTATTTT.

This clone was seen just once. The chain couples TRBV5-1 to TRBJ2-1; 10 nucleotides line up with TRBD2. The J segment lost 5 bases and the V segment lost 8 bases, leaving 10 bases of the junction unmatched. The CDR3 runs to 15 residues. Germline lookup yields CDR1 SGHRS and CDR2 YFSETQ. The DNA of the CDR3 is TGCGCCAGTAGCGGGGGACTAGCGAGGAACAATGAGCAGTTCTTC. Translating gives CASSGGLARNNEQFF.

The count of this clone is one. One end of the junction does not line up with germline, which may come from a read error. The V call is TRBV6-6, the J call TRBJ2-2; 7 bases are a match to TRBD1. From germline, CDR1 is MNHNY and CDR2 SVGAGI (reference sequence). The length of the CDR3 is 15 residues. Written as DNA, the CDR3 is TGTGCCACAACCCTCGACAGGGTGGGCACCGAGGAGCTGTTTTTT. Translated, it gives CATTLDRVGTEELFF.

The rearrangement links TRBV9 to TRBJ2-3, with D perhaps assigned TRBD1 or TRBD2 (6 bases each). Trimming took 0 bases from V and 3 from J, leaving 8 bases between them. The CDR3 spans 14 residues. The germline gives CDR1 SGDLS, CDR2 YYNGEE. This chain's CDR3 is CASSVEGGTDTQYF. In nucleotides, the CDR3 is TGTGCCAGCAGCGTAGAAGGGGGGACAGATACGCAGTATTTT. Together with reference TRBV9 and TRBJ2-3, the CDR3 gives the full variable domain: DSGVTQTPKHLITATGQRVTLRCSPRSGDLSVYWYQQSLDQGLQFLIQYYNGEERAKGNILERFSAQQFPDLHSELNLSSLELGDSALYFCASSVEGGTDTQYFGPGTRLTVL.